This TCR beta chain was identified in a study of cytomegalovirus exposure and HLA in healthy donors. Study in general: Genetic ancestry analysis placed approximately 79% of the roughly 400 donors that were genotyped in the Caucasian-associated cluster.

This CDR3 is built from 16 residues. V was shortened by 2 bases and J by 0 bases, with 11 bases between the two germline ends. Germline V gene data show CDR1 as MDHEN and CDR2 as SYDVKM. PCR primers comprised 60 Vbeta and 13 Jbeta primers. Here immunoSEQ multiplex PCR was the method, and the copy in TCRdb shows in-frame clones only, minus some. The table lists over 110,000 clones, around 73% of them singletons. The sample taken for sequencing was PBMCs. This sequence was found in a female donor in good health and CMV-seronegative. The rearrangement joins TRBV28 to TRBJ1-3; D remains unclear. Here the CDR3 DNA reads TGTGCCAGCAGTTTAACCATCGGGAGCTCTGGAAACACCATATATTTT. Encoded protein: CASSLTIGSSGNTIYF.